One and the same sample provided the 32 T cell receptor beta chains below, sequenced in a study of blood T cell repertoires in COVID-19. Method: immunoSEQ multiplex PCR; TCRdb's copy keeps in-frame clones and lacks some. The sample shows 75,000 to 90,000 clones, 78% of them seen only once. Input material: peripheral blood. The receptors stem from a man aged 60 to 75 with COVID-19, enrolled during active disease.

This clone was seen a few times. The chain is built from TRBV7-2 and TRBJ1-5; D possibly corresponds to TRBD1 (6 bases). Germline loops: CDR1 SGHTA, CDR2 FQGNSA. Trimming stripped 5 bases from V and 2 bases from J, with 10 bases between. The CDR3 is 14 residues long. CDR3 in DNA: TGTGCCAGCAGCAAGGACAGCGGCAATCAGCCCCAGCATTTT. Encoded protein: CASSKDSGNQPQHF. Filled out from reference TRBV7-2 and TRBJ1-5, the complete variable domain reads GAGVSQSPSNKVTEKGKDVELRCDPISGHTALYWYRQSLGQGLEFLIYFQGNSAPDKSGLPSDRFSAERTGGSVSTLTIQRTQQEDSAVYLCASSKDSGNQPQHFGDGTRLSIL.

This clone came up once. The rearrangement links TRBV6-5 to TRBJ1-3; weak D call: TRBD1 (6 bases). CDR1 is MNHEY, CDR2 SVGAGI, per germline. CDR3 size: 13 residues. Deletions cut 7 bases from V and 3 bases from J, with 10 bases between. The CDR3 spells CASNAGVGNTIYF. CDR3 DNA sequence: TGTGCCAGCAACGCAGGGGTTGGAAACACCATATATTTT.

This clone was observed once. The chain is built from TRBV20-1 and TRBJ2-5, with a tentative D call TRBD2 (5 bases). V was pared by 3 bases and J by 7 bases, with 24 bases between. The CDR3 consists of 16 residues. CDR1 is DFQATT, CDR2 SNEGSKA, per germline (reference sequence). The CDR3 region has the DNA TGCAGTGCTAGTTACGGACTTATCGACGGCGCAGGGACCCAGTACTTC. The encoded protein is CSASYGLIDGAGTQYF.

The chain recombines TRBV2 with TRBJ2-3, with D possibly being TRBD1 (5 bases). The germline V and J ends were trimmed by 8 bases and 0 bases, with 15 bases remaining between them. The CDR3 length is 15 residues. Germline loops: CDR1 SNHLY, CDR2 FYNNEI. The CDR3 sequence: CASSARQTSTDTQYF. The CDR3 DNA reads TGTGCCAGCTCGGCGAGACAGACTAGCACAGATACGCAGTATTTT.

The CDR3, as DNA: TGTGCCAGCAGCCGGGCTGGCCCCTCTGACGAGCAGTACTTC. Its translation: CASSRAGPSDEQYF. The chain has TRBV3-1 (or the pseudogene TRBV3-2) and TRBJ2-7; D remains ambiguous. Trimming pared 4 bases from V and 5 bases from J, leaving 15 bases between. Germline V gives CDR1 LGHDT, CDR2 YNNKEL (reference sequence). The CDR3 length is 14 residues.

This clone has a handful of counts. The CDR3 nucleotides read TGTGCCAGTAGTCCGGGAATGCCGGGGCCCCAGCATTTT. Amino acids: CASSPGMPGPQHF. This rearrangement joins TRBV19 to TRBJ1-5; D not resolved. Germline CDR1 is LNHDA and CDR2 is SQIVND (reference sequence). V was cut by 5 bases and J by 9 bases, with 14 bases left in between. This CDR3 spans 13 amino acids.

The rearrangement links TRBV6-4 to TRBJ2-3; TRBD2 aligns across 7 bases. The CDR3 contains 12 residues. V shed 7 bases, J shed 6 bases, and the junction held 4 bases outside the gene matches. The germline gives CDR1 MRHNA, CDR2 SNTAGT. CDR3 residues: CASNSGQDTQYF. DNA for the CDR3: TGTGCCAGCAATAGCGGGCAGGATACGCAGTATTTT.

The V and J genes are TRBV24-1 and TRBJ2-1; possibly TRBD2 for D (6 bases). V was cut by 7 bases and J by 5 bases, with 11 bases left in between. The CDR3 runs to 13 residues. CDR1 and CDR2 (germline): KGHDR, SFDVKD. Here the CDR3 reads CATRGGGDNEQFF. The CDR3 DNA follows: TGTGCCACCAGGGGGGGAGGCGACAATGAGCAGTTCTTC.

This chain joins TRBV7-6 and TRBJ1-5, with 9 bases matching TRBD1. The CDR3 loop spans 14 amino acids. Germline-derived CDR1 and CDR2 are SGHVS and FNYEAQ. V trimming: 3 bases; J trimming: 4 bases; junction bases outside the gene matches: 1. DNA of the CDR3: TGTGCCAGCAGCTTGGGGACAGGGAATCAGCCCCAGCATTTT. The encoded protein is CASSLGTGNQPQHF.

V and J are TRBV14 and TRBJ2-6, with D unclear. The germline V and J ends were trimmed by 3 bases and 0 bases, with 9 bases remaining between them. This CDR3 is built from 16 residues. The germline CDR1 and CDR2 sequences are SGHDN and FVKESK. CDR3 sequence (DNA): TGTGCCAGCAGCCATCTCCCCTTCTCTGGGGCCAACGTCCTGACTTTC. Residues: CASSHLPFSGANVLTF.

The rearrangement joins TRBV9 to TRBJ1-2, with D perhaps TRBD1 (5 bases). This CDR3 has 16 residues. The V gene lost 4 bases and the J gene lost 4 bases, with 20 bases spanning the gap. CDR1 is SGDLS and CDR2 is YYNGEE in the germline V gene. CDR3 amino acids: CASSTNERQTLYGYTF. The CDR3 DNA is TGTGCCAGCAGCACAAACGAGCGACAGACCCTCTATGGCTACACCTTC.

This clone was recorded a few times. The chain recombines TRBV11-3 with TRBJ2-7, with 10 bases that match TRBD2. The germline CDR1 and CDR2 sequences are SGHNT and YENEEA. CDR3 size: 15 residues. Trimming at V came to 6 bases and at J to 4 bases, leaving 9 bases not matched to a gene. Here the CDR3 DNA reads TGTGCCAGCAGGGGTACTAGCGGGACCATTTACGAGCAGTACTTC. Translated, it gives CASRGTSGTIYEQYF.

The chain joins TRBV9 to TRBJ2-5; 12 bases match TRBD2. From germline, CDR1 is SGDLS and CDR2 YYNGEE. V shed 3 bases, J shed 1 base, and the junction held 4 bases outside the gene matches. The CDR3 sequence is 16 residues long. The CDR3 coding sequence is TGTGCCAGCAGCGCTGGACTAGCGGGAATCCAAGAGACCCAGTACTTC. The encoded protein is CASSAGLAGIQETQYF.

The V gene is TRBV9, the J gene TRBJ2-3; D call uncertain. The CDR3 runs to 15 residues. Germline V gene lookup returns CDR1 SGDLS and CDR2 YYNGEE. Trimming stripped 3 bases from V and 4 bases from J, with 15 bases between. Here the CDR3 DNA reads TGTGCCAGCAGCGCCAGACTGAGAGGCGCAGATACGCAGTATTTT. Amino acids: CASSARLRGADTQYF.

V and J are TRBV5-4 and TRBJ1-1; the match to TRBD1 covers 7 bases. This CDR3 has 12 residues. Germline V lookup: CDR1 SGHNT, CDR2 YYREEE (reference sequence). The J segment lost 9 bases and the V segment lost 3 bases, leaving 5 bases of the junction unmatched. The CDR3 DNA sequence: TGTGCCAGCAGCTGGGAGACAGGGAAAGCTTTCTTT. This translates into CASSWETGKAFF.

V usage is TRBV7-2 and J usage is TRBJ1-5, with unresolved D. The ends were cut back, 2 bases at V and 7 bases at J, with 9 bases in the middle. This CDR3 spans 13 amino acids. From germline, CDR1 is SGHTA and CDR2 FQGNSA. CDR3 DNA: TGTGCCAGCAGCTTAATAGACTTCCAGCCCCAGCATTTT. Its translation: CASSLIDFQPQHF.

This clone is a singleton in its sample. The CDR3 bases are TGTGCCAGCAGCCAATCCCGACAGGGGGACTATGGCTACACCTTC. Amino acids: CASSQSRQGDYGYTF. The chain couples TRBV14 to TRBJ1-2, with 9 positions matching TRBD1. The trim removed 2 bases at V and 3 bases at J, leaving 4 bases unmatched. Germline-derived CDR1 and CDR2 are SGHDN and FVKESK. The CDR3 extends over 15 amino acids.

This chain's CDR3 is CASSSVPGLAGRQFF. DNA of the CDR3: TGTGCCAGCAGCTCAGTCCCGGGACTAGCGGGAAGACAGTTCTTC. The rearrangement links TRBV7-2 to TRBJ2-1, with 13 nucleotides matching TRBD2. Germline V gene sequence: CDR1 SGHTA, CDR2 FQGNSA. V was clipped by 4 bases and J by 13 bases; unmatched bases: 10. The CDR3 totals 15 residues.

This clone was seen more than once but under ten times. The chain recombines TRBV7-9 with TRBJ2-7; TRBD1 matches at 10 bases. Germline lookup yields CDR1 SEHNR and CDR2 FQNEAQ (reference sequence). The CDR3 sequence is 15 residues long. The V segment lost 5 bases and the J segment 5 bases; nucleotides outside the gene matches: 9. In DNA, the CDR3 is TGTGCCAGCAGCCAACTCCTCGGGACAGGGGACGAGCAGTACTTC. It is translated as CASSQLLGTGDEQYF.

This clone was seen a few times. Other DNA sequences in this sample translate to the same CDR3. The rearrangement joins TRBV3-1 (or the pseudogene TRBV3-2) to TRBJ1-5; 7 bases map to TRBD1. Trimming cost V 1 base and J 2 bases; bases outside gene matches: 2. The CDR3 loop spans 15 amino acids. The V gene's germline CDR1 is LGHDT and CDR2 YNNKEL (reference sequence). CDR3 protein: CASSQGQGGNQPQHF. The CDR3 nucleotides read TGTGCCAGCAGCCAAGGACAGGGTGGCAATCAGCCCCAGCATTTT.

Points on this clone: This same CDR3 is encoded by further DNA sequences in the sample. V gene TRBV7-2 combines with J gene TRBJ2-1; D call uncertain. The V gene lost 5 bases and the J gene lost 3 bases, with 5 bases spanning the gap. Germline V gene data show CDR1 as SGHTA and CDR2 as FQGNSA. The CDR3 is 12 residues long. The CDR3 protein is CASSLNYNEQFF. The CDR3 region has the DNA TGTGCCAGCAGCCTTAACTACAATGAGCAGTTCTTC.

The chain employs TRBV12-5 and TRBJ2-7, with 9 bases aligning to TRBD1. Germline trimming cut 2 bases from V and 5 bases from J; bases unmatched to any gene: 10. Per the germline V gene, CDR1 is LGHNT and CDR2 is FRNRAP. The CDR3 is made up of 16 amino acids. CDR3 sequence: CASGLRIGTGKHEQYF. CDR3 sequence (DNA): TGTGCTAGTGGTTTGCGTATCGGGACAGGGAAGCACGAGCAGTACTTC.

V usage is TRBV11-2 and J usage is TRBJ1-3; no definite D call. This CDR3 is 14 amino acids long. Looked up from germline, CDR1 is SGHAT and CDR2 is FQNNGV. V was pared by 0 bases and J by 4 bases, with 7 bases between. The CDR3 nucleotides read TGTGCCAGCAGCTTAGAAGCCCTAGGAAACACCATATATTTT. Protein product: CASSLEALGNTIYF.

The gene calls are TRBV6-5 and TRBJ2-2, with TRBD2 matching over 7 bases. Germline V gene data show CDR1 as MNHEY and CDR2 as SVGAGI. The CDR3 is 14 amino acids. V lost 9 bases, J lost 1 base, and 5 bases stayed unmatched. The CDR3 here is CASVAGLNTGELFF. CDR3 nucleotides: TGTGCCAGTGTAGCGGGCCTGAACACCGGGGAGCTGTTTTTT.

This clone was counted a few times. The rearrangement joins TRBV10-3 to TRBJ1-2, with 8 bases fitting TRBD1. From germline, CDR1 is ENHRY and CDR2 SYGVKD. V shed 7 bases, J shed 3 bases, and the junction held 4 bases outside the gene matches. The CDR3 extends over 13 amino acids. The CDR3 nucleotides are TGTGCCATCAACCCGGGACAGGACTATGGCTACACCTTC. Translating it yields CAINPGQDYGYTF.

The CDR3 is CASGDFSTDTQYF. Here the CDR3 DNA reads TGTGCCAGCGGGGACTTCAGCACAGATACGCAGTATTTT. The rearrangement joins TRBV25-1 to TRBJ2-3; D is perhaps TRBD2 (6 bases). The CDR3 extends over 13 amino acids. Germline V gene data show CDR1 as MGHDK and CDR2 as SYGVNS. V lost 8 bases and J lost 0, with 9 bases in between. Using reference TRBV25-1 and TRBJ2-3 for the parts outside the CDR3, the full variable domain is EADIYQTPRYLVIGTGKKITLECSQTMGHDKMYWYQQDPGMELHLIHYSYGVNSTEKGDLSSESTVSRIRTEHFPLTLESARPSHTSQYLCASGDFSTDTQYFGPGTRLTVL.

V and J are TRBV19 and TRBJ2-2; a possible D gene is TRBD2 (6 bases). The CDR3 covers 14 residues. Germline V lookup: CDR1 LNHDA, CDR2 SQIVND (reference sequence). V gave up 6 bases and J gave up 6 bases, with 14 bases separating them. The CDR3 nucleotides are TGTGCCAGTAGGGGGGGAAGGGTATCCGGGGAGCTGTTTTTT. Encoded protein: CASRGGRVSGELFF.

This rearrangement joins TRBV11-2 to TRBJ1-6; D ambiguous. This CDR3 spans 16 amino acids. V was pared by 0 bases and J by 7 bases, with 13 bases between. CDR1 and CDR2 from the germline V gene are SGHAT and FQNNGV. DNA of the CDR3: TGTGCCAGCAGCTTAGAAAGACCCCCGAGGAATTCACCCCTCCACTTT. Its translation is CASSLERPPRNSPLHF.

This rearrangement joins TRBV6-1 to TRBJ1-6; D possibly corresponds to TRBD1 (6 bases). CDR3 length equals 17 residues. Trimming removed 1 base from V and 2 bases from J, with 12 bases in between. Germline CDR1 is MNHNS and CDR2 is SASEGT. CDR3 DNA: TGTGCCAGCAGTGAAGACAGGGTGCGAACCTATAATTCACCCCTCCACTTT. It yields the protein CASSEDRVRTYNSPLHF.

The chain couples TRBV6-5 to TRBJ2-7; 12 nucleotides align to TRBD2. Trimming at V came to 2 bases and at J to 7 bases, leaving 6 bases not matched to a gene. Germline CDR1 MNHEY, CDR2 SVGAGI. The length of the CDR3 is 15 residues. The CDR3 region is CASSYALAGGREQYF. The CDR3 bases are TGTGCCAGCAGTTACGCCCTAGCGGGAGGGAGAGAGCAGTACTTC.

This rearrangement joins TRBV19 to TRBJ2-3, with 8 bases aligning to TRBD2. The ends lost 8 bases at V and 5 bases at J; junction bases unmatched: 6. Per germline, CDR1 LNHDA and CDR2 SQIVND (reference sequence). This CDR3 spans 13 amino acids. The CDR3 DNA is TGTGCCAGTTCAGCGGGAGACAAAGATACGCAGTATTTT. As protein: CASSAGDKDTQYF.

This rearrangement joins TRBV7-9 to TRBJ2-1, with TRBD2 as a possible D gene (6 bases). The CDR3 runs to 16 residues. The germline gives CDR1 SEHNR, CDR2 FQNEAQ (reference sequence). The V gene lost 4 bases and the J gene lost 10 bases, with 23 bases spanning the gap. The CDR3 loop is CASSSTPGLGPREQFF. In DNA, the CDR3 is TGTGCCAGCAGCTCAACGCCGGGACTGGGGCCACGGGAGCAGTTCTTC.